The source of this TCR beta chain is a study of blood T cell repertoires in COVID-19. Study summary: Sites in the United States, Italy and Spain provided acute and convalescent COVID-19 samples.

J lost 4 bases, V lost 5 bases, and 10 bases had no gene match. The germline V gene has CDR1 MNHEY and CDR2 SVGAGI. The CDR3 is made up of 15 amino acids. In the original analysis: Reference gene primer amplification gave estimated nucleated cell counts. Clones were sequenced by immunoSEQ multiplex PCR, and TCRdb holds only the in-frame ones, with some missing. That table gives V, J and clone size, and the DNA gave D and trimming. The table shows more than 100,000 clones, with around 86% occurring only once. The receptor was derived from a man aged 35 to 55 with acute or convalescent COVID-19. The chain links TRBV6-5 to TRBJ1-1, with TRBD1 identical over 7 bases. Specimen: peripheral blood. In DNA form, the CDR3 reads TGTGCCAGCAGTCGACCACAGGGGATTGGCACTGAAGCTTTCTTT. It is translated as CASSRPQGIGTEAFF.